The clone carrying this TCR beta chain came up once. The data belong to a study of blood T cell repertoires in COVID-19. Some clones are missing from TCRdb's copy, which holds only in-frame ones; the method was immunoSEQ multiplex PCR. The sample includes over 150,000 clones, 91% seen only once; the top ten take around 0.55%. Sequenced material: peripheral blood. The sequence was obtained from a man aged 45 to 65 with acute or convalescent COVID-19.

CDR3 in DNA: TGTGCCAGCAGCCGGGACAGGGGGGGCACTGAAGCTTTCTTT. Its translation: CASSRDRGGTEAFF. This chain uses TRBV7-2 with TRBJ1-1, with TRBD1 matching 11 bases. CDR3 size: 14 residues. From germline, CDR1 is SGHTA and CDR2 FQGNSA. V was clipped by 5 bases and J by 4 bases; unmatched bases: 3.